Presented here are 10 T cell receptor beta chains from one specimen sequenced in a study of cytomegalovirus exposure and HLA in healthy donors. It was with 60 Vbeta and 13 Jbeta primers that the PCR ran. Sequencing used immunoSEQ multiplex PCR; TCRdb keeps in-frame clones, though not all of them. This sample has 55,000 to 70,000 clones, with around 86% found just once. The material sequenced was PBMCs. The receptor source for this set is a woman aged 25 to 39 in good health and CMV-seronegative.

This sequence joins TRBV9 and TRBJ2-5; 9 nucleotides match TRBD2. This CDR3 has 16 amino acids. The junction had 7 bases not matched to a gene; V was cut back by 4 bases and J by 0 bases. CDR1 is SGDLS, CDR2 YYNGEE, per germline. CDR3 sequence reads: CASSPRLAEYQETQYF. The CDR3 nucleotides read TGTGCCAGCAGCCCTCGACTAGCGGAGTACCAAGAGACCCAGTACTTC.

The chain links TRBV7-9 to TRBJ2-1; TRBD1 matches at 7 bases. CDR1 is SEHNR and CDR2 is FQNEAQ in the germline V gene (reference sequence). The CDR3 sequence is 18 residues long. J was trimmed by 0 bases and V by 5 bases; bases with no gene match: 13. The CDR3 spells CASSLPTGSLSSYNEQFF. The CDR3 region has the DNA TGTGCCAGCAGCCTACCGACAGGGTCCCTGAGCTCCTACAATGAGCAGTTCTTC.

The chain employs TRBV19 and TRBJ2-1; D might be TRBD2 (6 bases). Germline-derived CDR1 and CDR2 are LNHDA and SQIVND (reference sequence). The CDR3 spans 14 residues. The V end lost 3 bases, the J end lost 5 bases, and 11 bases lay between the germline ends. The CDR3 DNA sequence: TGTGCCAGTAGTATGGGGAGGAGAAACAATGAGCAGTTCTTC. Translating gives CASSMGRRNNEQFF.

J is TRBJ2-1 and V is TRBV5-6; TRBD1 matches 10 bases. V dropped 3 bases and J dropped 5; count of bases not matched to a gene: 5. Germline CDR1 is SGHDT and CDR2 is YYEEEE. CDR3 length equals 15 residues. CDR3 amino acids: CASSSAGQGNNEQFF. As DNA, the CDR3 is TGTGCCAGCAGCTCAGCGGGACAGGGGAACAATGAGCAGTTCTTC.

This chain joins TRBV19 and TRBJ2-3; D is unclear. From germline, CDR1 is LNHDA and CDR2 SQIVND (reference sequence). This CDR3 has 13 amino acids. Trimming removed 3 bases at V and 5 bases at J, with 9 bases between. Here the CDR3 DNA reads TGTGCCAGTAGTATTTCCGACTTAGATACGCAGTATTTT. Its translation is CASSISDLDTQYF.

A single count supports this clone. The chain couples TRBV5-1 to TRBJ2-7; weak D call: TRBD1 (6 bases). V lost 4 bases to trimming and J lost 3 bases, with 14 bases between them. Germline V CDR1 and CDR2: SGHRS, YFSETQ. The CDR3 loop spans 14 amino acids. The CDR3 DNA reads as TGCGCCAGCAGCCCAGGGGTTTCGAGCTACGAGCAGTACTTC. It translates to CASSPGVSSYEQYF.

J is TRBJ1-5 and V is TRBV25-1, with D tentatively TRBD1 (6 bases). The germline CDR1 and CDR2 sequences are MGHDK and SYGVNS. The CDR3 runs 13 residues. Trimming took 4 bases from V and 5 from J, leaving 9 bases between them. As DNA, the CDR3 is TGTGCCAGCAGTGTAGGGGGTGATCAGCCCCAGCATTTT. Amino acids: CASSVGGDQPQHF.

The chain employs TRBV6-6 and TRBJ2-3, with D possibly TRBD1 on 5 matching bases. The V and J ends lost 7 bases and 1 base respectively, with 15 bases between them. This CDR3 contains 15 residues. Germline lookup yields CDR1 MNHNY and CDR2 SVGAGI (reference sequence). The CDR3: CASNSLGEGTDTQYF. CDR3 DNA sequence: TGTGCCAGCAACAGCCTAGGGGAAGGCACAGATACGCAGTATTTT.

The gene calls are TRBV9 and TRBJ2-1, with 10 nucleotides matching TRBD2. The germline V gene has CDR1 SGDLS and CDR2 YYNGEE. The CDR3 runs 15 residues. The trim removed 3 bases at V and 3 bases at J, leaving 3 bases unmatched. The CDR3 DNA sequence: TGTGCCAGCAGCGCGGGGACTAGCGTCTACAATGAGCAGTTCTTC. It is translated as CASSAGTSVYNEQFF.

The rearrangement joins TRBV7-2 to TRBJ2-1; 7 bases are shared with TRBD2. This CDR3 comprises 17 residues. Germline V gene data show CDR1 as SGHTA and CDR2 as FQGNSA. Unmatched junction bases numbered 18, after V lost 4 bases and J lost 9 bases. CDR3 nucleotides: TGTGCCAGCAGCTCTCCCCCCGGGACTACAACACAAAGTGAGCAGTTCTTC. Amino acid sequence: CASSSPPGTTTQSEQFF.